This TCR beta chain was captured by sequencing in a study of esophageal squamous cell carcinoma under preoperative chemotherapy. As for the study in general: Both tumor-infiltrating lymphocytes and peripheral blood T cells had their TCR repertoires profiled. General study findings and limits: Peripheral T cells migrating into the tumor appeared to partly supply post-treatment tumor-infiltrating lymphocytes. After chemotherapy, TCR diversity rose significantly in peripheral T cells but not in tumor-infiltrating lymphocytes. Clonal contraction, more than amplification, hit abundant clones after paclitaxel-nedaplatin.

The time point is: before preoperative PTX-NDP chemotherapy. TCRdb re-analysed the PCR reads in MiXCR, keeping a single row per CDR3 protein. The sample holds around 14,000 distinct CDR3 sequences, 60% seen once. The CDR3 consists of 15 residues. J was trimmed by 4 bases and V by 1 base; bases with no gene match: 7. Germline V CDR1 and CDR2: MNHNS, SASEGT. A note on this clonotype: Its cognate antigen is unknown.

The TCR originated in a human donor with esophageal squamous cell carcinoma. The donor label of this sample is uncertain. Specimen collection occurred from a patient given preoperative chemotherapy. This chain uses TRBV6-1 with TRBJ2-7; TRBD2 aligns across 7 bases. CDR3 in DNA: TGTGCCAGCAGTGAAGAAGGCGGGAGCGGGTACGAGCAGTACTTC. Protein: CASSEEGGSGYEQYF.